This is a list of T cell receptor beta chains from one sample in a study of T cells in Graves' hyperthyroidism and ophthalmopathy. TCRdb fed the multiplex PCR reads into MiXCR, producing one record per CDR3 protein. The data show about 400,000 distinct CDR3 sequences, about an eighth seen once. Sequencing was done on a sample of blood. The receptor source for this set is a woman younger than 30 with Graves' hyperthyroidism. Both conserved end residues are part of each CDR3. The D gene is left open where the match is weak. The size field is filled for only some rows; it gives once, few, many or a size class.

CDR3: CASSLDGQAGVQPQHF
DNA: TGCGCCAGCAGCTTGGACGGACAGGCAGGGGTGCAGCCCCAGCATTTT
D: TRBD1
size: -
V: TRBV5-1
J: TRBJ1-5

CDR3: CASSPGVSWVRGNGYTF
DNA: TGTGCCAGCAGCCCAGGGGTCAGTTGGGTTCGAGGGAATGGCTACACCTTC
D: -
size: many
V: TRBV12-3/TRBV12-4
J: TRBJ1-2

CDR3: CASSLAGRTSTDTQYF
DNA: TGTGCCAGCAGTTTGGCGGGGCGAACGAGCACAGATACGCAGTATTTT
D: -
size: many
V: TRBV28
J: TRBJ2-3

CDR3: CASSFTGSGPSNQPQHF
DNA: TGTGCCAGCAGCTTTACCGGCTCGGGACCCAGCAATCAGCCCCAGCATTTT
D: -
size: -
V: TRBV5-6
J: TRBJ1-5

CDR3: CASSQDLVSEQFF
DNA: TGTGCCAGCAGCCAAGATCTTGTCAGTGAGCAGTTCTTC
D: -
size: few
V: TRBV14
J: TRBJ2-1

CDR3: CASRGQGATETQYF
DNA: TGCGCCAGCAGAGGACAGGGGGCTACGGAGACCCAGTACTTC
D: TRBD1
size: many
V: TRBV10-2
J: TRBJ2-5

CDR3: CASSVNPRDSKAFF
DNA: TGTGCCAGCAGCGTAAACCCCCGGGACTCTAAAGCTTTCTTT
D: -
size: many
V: TRBV9
J: TRBJ1-1

CDR3: CASSSFSSLGKSYNEQFF
DNA: TGTGCCAGCAGCTCCTTTTCATCCCTGGGAAAAAGCTACAATGAGCAGTTCTTC
D: -
size: many
V: TRBV6-2/TRBV6-3
J: TRBJ2-1

CDR3: CASGGTGAEQYF
DNA: TGTGCCAGCGGGGGGACAGGGGCCGAGCAGTACTTC
D: TRBD1
size: many
V: TRBV12-3/TRBV12-4
J: TRBJ2-7

CDR3: CSVETGTSLPYEQYF
DNA: TGCAGCGTTGAAACAGGGACTAGTCTCCCTTACGAGCAGTACTTC
D: TRBD2
size: many
V: TRBV29-1
J: TRBJ2-7

CDR3: CASRRTGARGTEAFF
DNA: TGTGCCAGCAGGAGAACAGGGGCCCGGGGCACTGAAGCTTTCTTT
D: TRBD1
size: many
V: TRBV7-8
J: TRBJ1-1

CDR3: CASGTRLADQETQYF
DNA: TGTGCCAGCGGCACAAGACTAGCGGACCAAGAGACCCAGTACTTC
D: TRBD2
size: many
V: TRBV12-3/TRBV12-4
J: TRBJ2-5

CDR3: CASSYGQRYEQYF
DNA: TGTGCCAGCAGTTACGGGCAACGGTACGAGCAGTACTTC
D: -
size: many
V: TRBV6-2/TRBV6-3
J: TRBJ2-7

CDR3: CASAGPGSYEQYF
DNA: TGTGCCAGCGCCGGGCCCGGGTCCTACGAGCAGTACTTC
D: -
size: -
V: TRBV3-1
J: TRBJ2-7

CDR3: CASSGGYRGSAYEQYF
DNA: TGTGCCAGCAGCGGTGGATACAGGGGATCGGCCTACGAGCAGTACTTC
D: TRBD1
size: few
V: TRBV9
J: TRBJ2-7

CDR3: CASSLAPIVRGNEQFF
DNA: TGTGCCAGCAGCTTAGCCCCGATCGTAAGAGGCAATGAGCAGTTCTTC
D: -
size: many
V: TRBV7-9
J: TRBJ2-1

CDR3: CASSLEPGGNTEAFF
DNA: TGCGCCAGCAGCTTGGAGCCAGGGGGGAACACTGAAGCTTTCTTT
D: TRBD1
size: many
V: TRBV5-1
J: TRBJ1-1

CDR3: CACNGADDEKLFF
DNA: TGTGCCTGCAACGGGGCCGATGATGAAAAACTGTTTTTT
D: -
size: many
V: TRBV30
J: TRBJ1-4

CDR3: CASSDGFADTQYF
DNA: TGTGCCAGCAGTGACGGGTTCGCAGATACGCAGTATTTT
D: -
size: few
V: TRBV6-2/TRBV6-3
J: TRBJ2-3

CDR3: CASSEVTLRNEQYF
DNA: TGTGCCAGCAGCGAGGTAACGCTGCGGAACGAGCAGTACTTC
D: -
size: many
V: TRBV5-6
J: TRBJ2-7

CDR3: CASSVTSGANVLTF
DNA: TGTGCCAGCAGCGTGACATCTGGGGCCAACGTCCTGACTTTC
D: -
size: -
V: TRBV7-9
J: TRBJ2-6

CDR3: CASSPRDRINNEQFF
DNA: TGCGCCAGCAGCCCCCGGGACAGGATAAACAATGAGCAGTTCTTC
D: TRBD1
size: few
V: TRBV4-1
J: TRBJ2-1